These 26 T cell receptor beta chains originate from one sample sequenced in a study of cytomegalovirus exposure and HLA in healthy donors. Primers for the PCR totalled 60 Vbeta and 13 Jbeta. The protocol was immunoSEQ multiplex PCR, while the TCRdb copy is restricted to in-frame clones and leaves out a portion. The sample consists of around 120,000 clones, about 16% of them appearing once. Sequencing was done on a sample of PBMCs. These receptors originate from a woman between 18 and 29 years old in good health and CMV-seronegative.

The chain combines TRBV6-4 with TRBJ2-7; a possible D gene is TRBD1 (6 bases). CDR3 length: 10 amino acids. From germline, CDR1 is MRHNA and CDR2 SNTAGT. V lost 8 bases and J lost 8, with 10 bases in between. CDR3 sequence reads: CASLRDKQYF. The DNA of the CDR3 is TGTGCCAGCCTCAGGGACAAGCAGTACTTC.

This clone appeared once. The chain has TRBV6-5 and TRBJ2-7; tentatively, D is TRBD2 (5 bases). The CDR3 is 12 residues long. Trimming stripped 5 bases from V and 6 bases from J, with 11 bases between. Germline values: CDR1 MNHEY, CDR2 SVGAGI. This chain's CDR3 is CASSPPRGEQYF. In DNA, the CDR3 is TGTGCCAGCAGTCCGCCCCGGGGCGAGCAGTACTTC.

This clone has a handful of counts. The rearrangement uses TRBV6-5 and TRBJ2-3; a possible D gene is TRBD2 (6 bases). Germline V CDR1 and CDR2: MNHEY, SVGAGI. Between the trimmed V and J ends, which lost 9 bases and 5 bases, there was a span of 9 bases. The CDR3 runs to 11 residues. CDR3 nucleotide sequence: TGTGCCAGTCGGAGGGGAGATACGCAGTATTTT. This translates into CASRRGDTQYF.

This clone occurred a few times. This sequence joins TRBV6-1 and TRBJ2-7; perhaps TRBD2 as D (5 bases). This CDR3 region has 14 residues. Trimming shortened V by 8 bases and J by 1 base, and 15 bases separated the two germline ends. Germline-derived CDR1 and CDR2 are MNHNS and SASEGT. CDR3 region: CASSSEGESYEQYF. DNA for the CDR3: TGTGCCAGCTCCTCAGAGGGTGAGTCCTACGAGCAGTACTTC.

The table lists this clone with a few counts. The chain recombines TRBV9 with TRBJ2-3; TRBD1 matches at 8 bases. After removal of 3 bases from V and 2 bases from J, the junction contained 11 bases not matched to a gene. The CDR3 spans 17 residues. The germline CDR1 and CDR2 sequences are SGDLS and YYNGEE. The chain's CDR3 is CASSARTRGRFTDTQYF. The CDR3 bases are TGTGCCAGCAGCGCCCGAACCAGGGGGCGCTTCACAGATACGCAGTATTTT.

The CDR3 region has the DNA TGTGCCAGTACCCCTCCGGGACAGTACACCGGGGAGCTGTTTTTT. Translating gives CASTPPGQYTGELFF. The genes are TRBV19 and TRBJ2-2; 7 nucleotides agree with TRBD1. V shed 7 bases and J 3 bases; nucleotides not matched to a gene: 8. The CDR3 covers 15 residues. Germline loops: CDR1 LNHDA, CDR2 SQIVND (reference sequence).

This clone was counted only a few times. The CDR3 loop is CASSRESYYGYTF. Here the CDR3 DNA reads TGTGCCAGCAGTCGGGAAAGCTACTATGGCTACACCTTC. The genes are TRBV6-5 and TRBJ1-2, with no clear D. V lost 5 bases, J lost 3 bases, and 10 bases lay in between. CDR1 MNHEY and CDR2 SVGAGI come from the germline V gene. The CDR3 runs 13 residues.

This clone appeared a few times. The CDR3 loop reads CASSDRDRNTEAFF. The CDR3 DNA reads TGTGCCAGCAGTGACCGGGACAGGAACACTGAAGCTTTCTTT. The chain couples TRBV6-5 to TRBJ1-1, with TRBD1 matching 7 bases. The CDR3 consists of 14 residues. The V and J ends lost 5 bases and 1 base, in that order; junction bases with no gene match: 4. Germline CDR1 is MNHEY and CDR2 is SVGAGI.

This clone was found a few times. The J gene is TRBJ2-1, the V gene TRBV5-4; 8 bases are a match to TRBD1. The CDR3 covers 16 residues. Germline V gives CDR1 SGHNT, CDR2 YYREEE (reference sequence). The ends lost 1 base at V and 5 bases at J; junction bases unmatched: 8. CDR3 loop: CASSLTGGRFDNEQFF. The CDR3 DNA reads as TGTGCCAGCAGCTTGACAGGGGGAAGGTTTGACAATGAGCAGTTCTTC.

The CDR3 spells CASRGVRGEKQETQYF. The CDR3 region has the DNA TGTGCCAGCAGGGGGGTGCGGGGCGAAAAACAAGAGACCCAGTACTTC. J is TRBJ2-5 and V is TRBV2; perhaps TRBD2 as D (6 bases). The CDR3 spans 16 residues. V gave up 6 bases and J gave up 2 bases, with 19 bases separating them. Per germline, CDR1 SNHLY and CDR2 FYNNEI.

This clone was counted a few times. In DNA, the CDR3 is TGTGCCTGGAGAGGTAGTTTGGGAGGGTATGGCTACACCTTC. It yields the protein CAWRGSLGGYGYTF. The rearrangement links TRBV30 to TRBJ1-2; D unclear. The V and J ends lost 3 bases and 5 bases respectively, with 16 bases between them. Germline V gives CDR1 GTSNPN, CDR2 SVGIG (reference sequence). This CDR3 has 14 residues.

This clone appeared a few times. J is TRBJ1-4 and V is TRBV2, with D uncertain. CDR1 and CDR2 from the germline V gene are SNHLY and FYNNEI. The V gene lost 6 bases and the J gene lost 16 bases, with 21 bases spanning the gap. The CDR3 runs to 13 residues. CDR3 bases: TGTGCCAGCAGAGACGCCGGACTCGTCTTTCGGTTTTTT. Translation: CASRDAGLVFRFF.

This clone has a handful of counts. This chain connects TRBV11-3 to TRBJ2-5, with 10 nucleotides matching TRBD2. CDR3 length: 19 residues. Germline CDR1 SGHNT, CDR2 YENEEA. Unmatched junction bases numbered 19, after V lost 5 bases and J lost 4 bases. CDR3: CASSPDLGAPSGSRETQYF. In DNA form, the CDR3 reads TGTGCCAGCAGCCCCGATCTGGGGGCGCCTAGCGGGAGTCGAGAGACCCAGTACTTC.

This clone was counted only a few times. The V gene is TRBV5-1, the J gene TRBJ2-4, with 14 bases lining up with TRBD2. The CDR3 is made up of 15 amino acids. Per germline, CDR1 SGHRS and CDR2 YFSETQ. V dropped 4 bases and J dropped 5; count of bases not matched to a gene: 2. Written as DNA, the CDR3 is TGCGCCAGCAGCCAGACTAGCGGGAGGGAAAACATTCAGTACTTC. The encoded protein is CASSQTSGRENIQYF.

This chain joins TRBV19 and TRBJ1-4; the match to TRBD1 covers 8 bases. The length of the CDR3 is 14 residues. CDR1 is LNHDA and CDR2 is SQIVND in the germline V gene (reference sequence). The trim removed 6 bases at V and 7 bases at J, leaving 7 bases unmatched. The CDR3: CASSRRGLGEKLFF. The CDR3 DNA reads TGTGCCAGTAGCCGCAGGGGGCTTGGTGAAAAACTGTTTTTT.

This clone was seen a handful of times. This rearrangement joins TRBV6-6 to TRBJ1-2; D may be TRBD1 (6 bases). V was cut by 4 bases and J by 5 bases, with 17 bases left in between. The germline V gene has CDR1 MNHNY and CDR2 SVGAGI (reference sequence). The CDR3 consists of 15 residues. The CDR3 here is CASSFPSQGPYGYTF. CDR3 DNA: TGTGCCAGCAGTTTCCCCTCTCAGGGGCCATATGGCTACACCTTC.

This clone was counted between two and nine times. This chain links TRBV15 with TRBJ1-3; D is unclear. This CDR3 has 15 residues. CDR1 and CDR2 (germline): LNHNV, YYDKDF (reference sequence). V lost 0 bases to trimming and J lost 4 bases, with 10 bases between them. In nucleotides, the CDR3 is TGTGCCACCAGCAGAGATCGGTTTGAGGGAAACACCATATATTTT. Translation: CATSRDRFEGNTIYF.

This rearrangement joins TRBV9 to TRBJ2-1; 7 positions agree with TRBD2. After removal of 4 bases from V and 3 bases from J, the junction contained 10 bases not matched to a gene. The length of the CDR3 is 16 residues. Germline V gene sequence: CDR1 SGDLS, CDR2 YYNGEE. CDR3 loop: CASSSTGEGVYNEQFF. The CDR3 region has the DNA TGTGCCAGCAGCTCGACGGGGGAGGGAGTCTACAATGAGCAGTTCTTC.

In this sample, this clone is medium-sized. This chain joins TRBV5-1 and TRBJ2-1; no clear D gene. Trimming removed 4 bases at V and 2 bases at J, with 13 bases between. Germline V gene data show CDR1 as SGHRS and CDR2 as YFSETQ. CDR3 length equals 15 residues. In DNA form, the CDR3 reads TGCGCCAGCAGCACCCCCCGAGGCCCCTACAATGAGCAGTTCTTC. Translating it yields CASSTPRGPYNEQFF.

This clone appeared once. This chain joins TRBV27 and TRBJ2-2; a possible D gene is TRBD1 (6 bases). The V gene lost 3 bases and the J gene lost 6 bases, with 14 bases spanning the gap. The CDR3 is made up of 15 amino acids. CDR1 and CDR2 from the germline V gene are MNHEY and SMNVEV (reference sequence). The CDR3 spells CASSLWTEGSGELFF. Written as DNA, the CDR3 is TGTGCCAGCAGTTTGTGGACAGAGGGGTCCGGGGAGCTGTTTTTT.

In this sample, this clone turned up a few times. The chain links TRBV9 to TRBJ2-1; TRBD2 matches at 7 bases. The length of the CDR3 is 16 residues. V dropped 3 bases and J dropped 7; count of bases not matched to a gene: 13. Germline CDR1 is SGDLS and CDR2 is YYNGEE. Here the CDR3 DNA reads TGTGCCAGCAGCGAGGGAGGGAGGCGGGAGTGGAATGAGCAGTTCTTC. The encoded protein is CASSEGGRREWNEQFF.

The chain joins TRBV27 to TRBJ2-7; 11 nucleotides align to TRBD1. The V and J ends lost 5 bases and 3 bases, in that order; junction bases with no gene match: 6. The CDR3 totals 15 residues. Germline V CDR1 and CDR2: MNHEY, SMNVEV (reference sequence). The CDR3 sequence: CASSKTGTGGYEQYF. The CDR3, as DNA: TGTGCCAGCAGTAAAACCGGGACAGGGGGCTACGAGCAGTACTTC.

The chain links TRBV28 to TRBJ1-5; the D is unclear. CDR1 is MDHEN, CDR2 SYDVKM, per germline. Trimming took 8 bases from V and 3 from J, leaving 17 bases between them. The CDR3 length is 15 residues. This chain's CDR3 is CASPTGGNNNQPQHF. CDR3 nucleotide sequence: TGTGCCAGCCCGACGGGAGGGAACAACAATCAGCCCCAGCATTTT.

This chain connects TRBV7-8 to TRBJ1-3, with D hard to call. Germline lookup yields CDR1 SGHVS and CDR2 FQNEAQ. The CDR3 runs to 17 residues. V shed 1 base and J shed 0 bases, with 13 bases lying between them. The CDR3 is CASSLVRSLDSGNTIYF. In DNA, the CDR3 is TGTGCCAGCAGCTTAGTGCGTAGCTTAGACTCTGGAAACACCATATATTTT.

In its sample, this clone was seen a few times. This chain links TRBV7-2 with TRBJ2-5; the D gene is possibly TRBD2 (5 bases). Trimming left V 5 bases short and J 5 bases short, with 12 bases between. In germline, CDR1 is SGHTA, CDR2 FQGNSA. The CDR3 totals 13 residues. CDR3 amino acids: CASSPGRAETQYF. The CDR3 coding sequence is TGTGCCAGCAGCCCGGGGAGAGCGGAGACCCAGTACTTC.

The rearrangement links TRBV7-9 to TRBJ2-1; perhaps TRBD1 as D (6 bases). The CDR3 loop spans 16 amino acids. V gave up 5 bases and J gave up 3 bases, with 17 bases separating them. In germline, CDR1 is SEHNR, CDR2 FQNEAQ (reference sequence). CDR3 residues: CASSQTGNLGYNEQFF. The DNA of the CDR3 is TGTGCCAGCAGCCAAACAGGGAATTTAGGCTACAATGAGCAGTTCTTC.